A selection of T cell receptor beta chains follows, all from one sample in a study of cytomegalovirus exposure and HLA in healthy donors. TCRdb's copy holds only in-frame clones and misses some; the assay was immunoSEQ multiplex PCR. The top ten hold 3.5% to 4.5% of the sample, which has about 160,000 clones, 77% seen once. The sequenced material came from PBMCs. The receptors shown here come from a man aged 25 to 45 in good health and CMV-seropositive. Each CDR3 is given with its conserved first and last residue. The D gene is left open where the match is weak. The size of a clone is reported for some rows only, either as once, few or many, or as a class for expanded clones.

D gene	clone size	J gene	V gene	CDR3 DNA	CDR3 protein
TRBD1	once	TRBJ2-5	TRBV7-7	TGTGCCAGCAGCTCATCTCCAGGGGGCCAAGAGACCCAGTACTTC	CASSSSPGGQETQYF
-	-	TRBJ1-2	TRBV28	TGTGCCAGCAGTTTAGAGTCTCTCTATGGCTACACCTTC	CASSLESLYGYTF
TRBD1	-	TRBJ1-2	TRBV28	TGTGCCAGCAGTTTATTGGGACAGGCTTATGGCTACACCTTC	CASSLLGQAYGYTF
-	-	TRBJ2-7	TRBV7-2	TGTGCCAGCAGCTTTATCACAGGCTCCTACGAGCAGTACTTC	CASSFITGSYEQYF
-	-	TRBJ1-1	TRBV6-4	TGTGCCAGCAGCCAGGACAGGAACACTGAAGCTTTCTTT	CASSQDRNTEAFF
-	few	TRBJ2-1	TRBV7-3	TGTGCCAGCAGTTGGGACACACACAATGAGCAGTTCTTC	CASSWDTHNEQFF
-	once	TRBJ2-5	TRBV7-9	TGTGCCAGCAGCCCCACCCCGCCCGGACAGCAAGAGACCCAGTACTTC	CASSPTPPGQQETQYF
TRBD2	-	TRBJ2-3	TRBV9	TGTGCCAGCAGCGTATTTAGCGGGGGGATGGATACGCAGTATTTT	CASSVFSGGMDTQYF
-	few	TRBJ2-1	TRBV7-9	TGTGCCAGCAGCCCCGCGGGCCATGAGCAGTTCTTC	CASSPAGHEQFF
TRBD2	-	TRBJ2-3	TRBV18	TGTGCCAGCTCACCCAGCGGGGGTGATACGCAGTATTTT	CASSPSGGDTQYF
-	-	TRBJ2-3	TRBV28	TGTGCCAGCAGAACTCCCACCAAAGGGGCAGATACGCAGTATTTT	CASRTPTKGADTQYF
-	-	TRBJ2-1	TRBV10-3	TGTGCCATCACCGAGGATCACAATGAGCAGTTCTTC	CAITEDHNEQFF
-	-	TRBJ2-7	TRBV25-1	TGTGCCAGCAGGGGCGCTTGGGGTCGAGGGTCCAACGAGCAGTACTTC	CASRGAWGRGSNEQYF
TRBD1	-	TRBJ1-5	TRBV6-1	TGTGCCAGCAGTCCCCGGACAGGGGTGCAGCCCCAGCATTTT	CASSPRTGVQPQHF
-	-	TRBJ1-3	TRBV27	TGTGCCAGCAGTTTATCGGGGGGTCCTGGAAACACCATATATTTT	CASSLSGGPGNTIYF
-	-	TRBJ2-2	TRBV7-3	TGTGCCAGCAGCCCTTGGACAGATGGCGGGGAGCTGTTTTTT	CASSPWTDGGELFF
TRBD1	-	TRBJ2-7	TRBV11-2	TGTGCCAGCAGCTTAGTTGGGACAGGGTTCTACGAGCAGTACTTC	CASSLVGTGFYEQYF
-	-	TRBJ2-7	TRBV2	TGTGCCAGCAGTGACTCCCCTCTCAACGAGCAGTACTTC	CASSDSPLNEQYF
TRBD1	-	TRBJ1-2	TRBV5-1	TGCGCCAGCAGCTCCACAGGGGGAGTTAACTATGGCTACACCTTC	CASSSTGGVNYGYTF
-	few	TRBJ2-3	TRBV13	TGTGCCAGCAGCCGGGGGGCGGGAGATACGCAGTATTTT	CASSRGAGDTQYF
TRBD1	few	TRBJ2-1	TRBV6-1	TGTGCCGGGAAACAGGGGCGGAGTTCCTACAATGAGCAGTTCTTC	CAGKQGRSSYNEQFF
TRBD2	-	TRBJ2-1	TRBV6-5	TGTGCCAGCAGTTACCCACTAGCGGGGGGGTTTGATGAGCAGTTCTTC	CASSYPLAGGFDEQFF
-	-	TRBJ2-6	TRBV7-2	TGTGCCAGCAGCTTGGGGCAGTCTGGGGCCAACGTCCTGACTTTC	CASSLGQSGANVLTF
-	few	TRBJ2-3	TRBV28	TGTGCCAGCAACACAGGTTCTGAAGGCACAGATACGCAGTATTTT	CASNTGSEGTDTQYF
-	-	TRBJ2-7	TRBV27	TGTGCCAGCAGCTTAGGGGGAGGCGAGCAGTACTTC	CASSLGGGEQYF
-	-	TRBJ1-2	TRBV27	TGTGCCAGCAGTTTATCAGGGGATGGCTACACCTTC	CASSLSGDGYTF
-	-	TRBJ2-7	TRBV29-1	TGCAGCGTTGCGACAGGACTCTCCTACGAGCAGTACTTC	CSVATGLSYEQYF
-	-	TRBJ2-1	TRBV5-1	TGCGCCAGCAGCTTGGTAGGGGGGGCGAATGAGCAGTTCTTC	CASSLVGGANEQFF
TRBD2	-	TRBJ2-5	TRBV7-3	TGTGCCAGCAGCTTAGCGGGGGGGCCGGAGACCCAGTACTTC	CASSLAGGPETQYF
-	once	TRBJ2-7	TRBV5-6	TGTGCCAGCAGCTTTCAGGGGCCCCTCCCCTACGAGCAGTACTTC	CASSFQGPLPYEQYF
-	-	TRBJ2-5	TRBV27	TGTGCCAGCAGTCTGGGGACTCGGGGAGAGACCCAGTACTTC	CASSLGTRGETQYF
TRBD2	-	TRBJ2-5	TRBV29-1	TGCAGCGTTGTGCGACTAGCGGGGGTATACCAAGAGACCCAGTACTTC	CSVVRLAGVYQETQYF
TRBD2	-	TRBJ2-1	TRBV30	TGTGCCTGGAGTGGGACTAGCGGGGGGCCGGGTGAGCAGTTCTTC	CAWSGTSGGPGEQFF
TRBD1	-	TRBJ2-2	TRBV23-1	TGCGCCAGCCTTACTCCCCCGAGGACAGGGAACACCGGGGAGCTGTTTTTT	CASLTPPRTGNTGELFF
TRBD1	-	TRBJ1-1	TRBV9	TGTGCCAGCAGCGCCCGACAGGGGAACACTGAAGCTTTCTTT	CASSARQGNTEAFF
-	once	TRBJ1-6	TRBV27	TGTGCCAGCAGTTTAGCAGGGTCGAATTCACCCCTCCACTTT	CASSLAGSNSPLHF
-	-	TRBJ1-5	TRBV28	TGTGCCAGCAGTTTGCAGGGGCCAGTAGATCAGCCCCAGCATTTT	CASSLQGPVDQPQHF
TRBD2	once	TRBJ2-5	TRBV5-1	TGCGCCAGCAGCGGGGGGGTAGGGGAGACCCAGTACTTC	CASSGGVGETQYF
TRBD2	-	TRBJ2-2	TRBV15	TGTGCCACCCGACTAGCGGGGGTGGGCGGGGAGCTGTTTTTT	CATRLAGVGGELFF
-	few	TRBJ2-1	TRBV19	TGTGCCAGTAGTCCGGGACTTCCTAACAATGAGCAGTTCTTC	CASSPGLPNNEQFF
-	-	TRBJ1-5	TRBV15	TGTGCCACCAGCAGAGCTGGGGGGAGGGTCAATCAGCCCCAGCATTTT	CATSRAGGRVNQPQHF
-	once	TRBJ1-1	TRBV30	TGTGCCTGGATTCGACAGGAGAACACTGAAGCTTTCTTT	CAWIRQENTEAFF
-	-	TRBJ1-4	TRBV2	TGTGCCAGCAGTGAAGCGTTCAGGGGCCCAACTAATGAAAAACTGTTTTTT	CASSEAFRGPTNEKLFF
TRBD1	-	TRBJ2-2	TRBV7-7	TGTGCCAGCAGCCGGGACAGACCCCCGAACACCGGGGAGCTGTTTTTT	CASSRDRPPNTGELFF
-	-	TRBJ1-1	TRBV19	TGTGCCAGTAGCCCGGGACTCACCTTCACTGAAGCTTTCTTT	CASSPGLTFTEAFF
-	-	TRBJ2-7	TRBV4-2	TGTGCCAGCAGCCTAGAGGAAGGGAGGAGAGCGCAGTACTTC	CASSLEEGRRAQYF
-	few	TRBJ2-5	TRBV5-1	TGCGCCAGCAGCTTCAGGGGCCTTAGGGAGACCCAGTACTTC	CASSFRGLRETQYF
TRBD1	few	TRBJ1-4	TRBV7-9	TGTGCCAGCAGCCCAGGGACAGGGTTAGATGAAAAACTGTTTTTT	CASSPGTGLDEKLFF
-	-	TRBJ1-5	TRBV6-1	TGTGCCAGCAGGGAAGTCAGGGGACCGCGGCACGATCAGCCCCAGCATTTT	CASREVRGPRHDQPQHF
-	-	TRBJ2-3	TRBV10-1	TGCGCCAGCAGTGCAGGAACAGATACGCAGTATTTT	CASSAGTDTQYF
TRBD1	-	TRBJ2-7	TRBV15	TGTGCCACCAGCAGAGCGGGCCAGGGGGCTGACGAGCAGTACTTC	CATSRAGQGADEQYF
-	-	TRBJ2-3	TRBV4-3	TGCGCCAGCAGCCAAGATGGCCCGGGGATAACAGATACGCAGTATTTT	CASSQDGPGITDTQYF
-	-	TRBJ2-7	TRBV4-1	TGCGCCAGCAGCCACAATTCCGGGACACCATCCTACGAGCAGTACTTC	CASSHNSGTPSYEQYF